The 26 T cell receptor beta chains below were found in one sample sequenced in a study of T cell repertoires in cytomegalovirus infection. Via MiXCR, TCRdb re-called the reads, giving one row per CDR3 protein. The table lists 750,000 to 950,000 distinct CDR3 sequences, about 28% of them singletons. For these receptors, no antigen is known. The material sequenced was cultured CD8+ T cells from PBMCs, taken from culture after CMV antigen stimulation. Receptors were obtained from a human donor in good health (CMV status not recorded). Some clones in this sample may be carry-over from other donors' samples.

The chain recombines TRBV15 with TRBJ2-2; D perhaps matches TRBD2 (5 bases). Germline CDR1 and CDR2: LNHNV and YYDKDF (reference sequence). The V end was cut by 0 bases, the J end by 3 bases, with 23 bases between. The CDR3 covers 20 residues. For the CDR3, the DNA is TGTGCCACCAGCAGAGATCGGATTGGACTCCTGGGGTCGGACACCGGGGAGCTGTTTTTT. It translates to CATSRDRIGLLGSDTGELFF.

This clonotype was seen at least ten times. The chain links TRBV7-8 to TRBJ1-1; a possible D gene is TRBD1 (6 bases). Trimming took off 0 bases at V and 5 bases at J, with 10 bases between the two ends. The length of the CDR3 is 14 residues. Germline V lookup: CDR1 SGHVS, CDR2 FQNEAQ. In nucleotides, the CDR3 is TGTGCCAGCAGCTTAGCACAGGGAGGGACTGAAGCTTTCTTT. It is translated as CASSLAQGGTEAFF.

This clonotype was seen many times. The gene calls are TRBV7-6 and TRBJ2-7; 11 bases are a match to TRBD1. The germline V gene has CDR1 SGHVS and CDR2 FNYEAQ. The CDR3 contains 13 residues. Trimming at V came to 5 bases and at J to 7 bases, leaving 4 bases not matched to a gene. The CDR3, as DNA: TGTGCCAGCAGCCCGGGACAGGGGGTTGAGCAGTACTTC. This gives the protein CASSPGQGVEQYF. Complete variable domain (other parts from reference TRBV7-6 and TRBJ2-7): GAGVSQSPRYKVTKRGQDVALRCDPISGHVSLYWYRQALGQGPEFLTYFNYEAQQDKSGLPNDRFSAERPEGSISTLTIQRTEQRDSAMYRCASSPGQGVEQYFGPGTRLTVT.

At least ten counts were recorded for this clonotype. V is TRBV7-6 and J is TRBJ2-7; TRBD2 agrees at 10 bases. Per germline, CDR1 SGHVS and CDR2 FNYEAQ. This CDR3 is 15 amino acids long. Germline trimming cut 3 bases from V and 3 bases from J; bases unmatched to any gene: 5. The CDR3 sequence: CASSFGLAEFYEQYF. CDR3 sequence (DNA): TGTGCCAGCAGCTTTGGACTAGCGGAGTTCTACGAGCAGTACTTC.

This clonotype was recorded many times. The chain carries TRBV12-3 or TRBV12-4 and TRBJ2-1; D not resolved. V dropped 2 bases and J dropped 6 bases, with 5 bases sitting between them. The CDR3 is made up of 12 amino acids. The CDR3 here is CASSLMSNEQFF. CDR3 DNA: TGTGCCAGCAGTTTAATGAGCAATGAGCAGTTCTTC.

The gene calls are TRBV28 and TRBJ2-2; TRBD2 might be the D (6 bases). The CDR3 is 15 amino acids. Germline V gene lookup returns CDR1 MDHEN and CDR2 SYDVKM. V lost 7 bases and J lost 2, with 14 bases in between. The CDR3 here is CASTSGTENTGELFF. The CDR3 DNA follows: TGTGCCAGCACCTCCGGGACTGAAAACACCGGGGAGCTGTTTTTT.

The rearrangement links TRBV28 to TRBJ2-7; TRBD1 or TRBD2 may be the D gene (5 bases each). From germline, CDR1 is MDHEN and CDR2 SYDVKM. The CDR3 spans 14 residues. V was trimmed by 5 bases and J by 13 bases, leaving 24 bases between them. The CDR3 nucleotides read TGTGCCAGCAGTCCGCCTTATATCGGGACGGCCGAATACGTC. Amino acids: CASSPPYIGTAEYV.

This clonotype was observed at least ten times. This chain connects TRBV11-2 to TRBJ2-1; TRBD2 aligns across 13 bases. From germline, CDR1 is SGHAT and CDR2 FQNNGV. The CDR3 spans 20 residues. V lost 2 bases to trimming and J lost 5 bases; unmatched junction nucleotides: 15. The CDR3 sequence is CASSLPFRRPGLAGDNEQFF. In nucleotides, the CDR3 is TGTGCCAGCAGCTTACCCTTCCGTCGGCCCGGACTAGCGGGGGACAATGAGCAGTTCTTC.

This clonotype was seen a handful of times. V usage is TRBV7-8 and J usage is TRBJ1-4; TRBD1 might be the D (6 bases). The CDR3 consists of 15 residues. V was trimmed by 6 bases and J by 3 bases, leaving 14 bases between them. CDR1 and CDR2 from the germline V gene are SGHVS and FQNEAQ. The CDR3 region is CASRLRGAPNEKLFF. CDR3 nucleotides: TGTGCCAGCAGACTCAGGGGCGCTCCTAATGAAAAACTGTTTTTT.

This clonotype was detected ten times or more. The genes are TRBV7-6 and TRBJ1-5; the match to TRBD1 covers 9 bases. The junction had 13 bases not matched to a gene; V was cut back by 5 bases and J by 5 bases. Germline-derived CDR1 and CDR2 are SGHVS and FNYEAQ. CDR3 length: 17 amino acids. The CDR3 region has the DNA TGTGCCAGCAGCCCGCGACCGGGACAGGGTCAATATCAGCCCCAGCATTTT. Protein product: CASSPRPGQGQYQPQHF.

V is TRBV20-1 and J is TRBJ1-5; perhaps TRBD1 as D (6 bases). Germline V gene lookup returns CDR1 DFQATT and CDR2 SNEGSKA (reference sequence). The CDR3 covers 15 residues. V lost 7 bases and J lost 0, with 16 bases in between. The DNA of the CDR3 is TGCAGTGTCGCGGAAGGACAGTATAGCAATCAGCCCCAGCATTTT. Protein: CSVAEGQYSNQPQHF.

This clonotype appeared a few times. The chain uses TRBV2 and TRBJ1-2; the match to TRBD1 covers 8 bases. The CDR3 contains 15 residues. Germline trimming cut 0 bases from V and 6 bases from J; bases unmatched to any gene: 6. Looked up from germline, CDR1 is SNHLY and CDR2 is FYNNEI. The CDR3 region has the DNA TGTGCCAGCAGTGAAGCAAGGACAGGGCGAGATGGCTACACCTTC. Translating it yields CASSEARTGRDGYTF.

The gene calls are TRBV10-3 and TRBJ2-6; TRBD2 agrees at 8 bases. In germline, CDR1 is ENHRY, CDR2 SYGVKD. CDR3 size: 19 residues. With 1 base clipped from V and 0 bases from J, the junction kept 8 bases outside the gene matches. CDR3 bases: TGTGCCATCAGTGAGTTTGCGCTAGCGGGCAGCTCTGGGGCCAACGTCCTGACTTTC. This encodes CAISEFALAGSSGANVLTF.

V is TRBV20-1 and J is TRBJ2-7, with a possible D match to TRBD2 (6 bases). This CDR3 has 15 amino acids. Germline V CDR1 and CDR2: DFQATT, SNEGSKA (reference sequence). V was trimmed by 0 bases and J by 5 bases, leaving 17 bases between them. This CDR3 is CSARDISDWGDEQYF. The CDR3 coding sequence is TGCAGTGCTAGAGATATCTCGGATTGGGGGGACGAGCAGTACTTC.

This clonotype was seen a handful of times. The genes are TRBV7-9 and TRBJ2-3, with D tentatively TRBD1 (5 bases). The germline gives CDR1 SEHNR, CDR2 FQNEAQ (reference sequence). The V end was cut by 0 bases, the J end by 4 bases, with 8 bases between. The CDR3 runs 14 residues. The CDR3 protein is CASSLAQQADTQYF. The CDR3 DNA reads TGTGCCAGCAGCTTAGCCCAACAGGCAGATACGCAGTATTTT.

The chain couples TRBV11-2 to TRBJ2-3; 9 bases align to TRBD1. The CDR3 spans 20 residues. The germline V gene has CDR1 SGHAT and CDR2 FQNNGV. After removal of 1 base from V and 3 bases from J, the junction contained 17 bases not matched to a gene. The CDR3 sequence: CASSLVWRDRDILRTDTQYF. The CDR3 DNA sequence: TGTGCCAGCAGCTTAGTGTGGCGGGACAGGGACATCTTGAGAACAGATACGCAGTATTTT. Full variable domain (outside the CDR3, taken from reference TRBV11-2 and TRBJ2-3): EAGVAQSPRYKIIEKRQSVAFWCNPISGHATLYWYQQILGQGPKLLIQFQNNGVVDDSQLPKDRFSAERLKGVDSTLKIQPAKLEDSAVYLCASSLVWRDRDILRTDTQYFGPGTRLTVL.

The V gene is TRBV28, the J gene TRBJ2-1; D gene ambiguous. The ends were cut back, 5 bases at V and 4 bases at J, with 9 bases in the middle. CDR1 is MDHEN and CDR2 is SYDVKM in the germline V gene. The CDR3 totals 13 residues. The CDR3 region has the DNA TGTGCCAGCAGTAAAGGACGGTACAATGAGCAGTTCTTC. It encodes CASSKGRYNEQFF. The whole variable domain, remainder taken from reference TRBV28 and TRBJ2-1, is DVKVTQSSRYLVKRTGEKVFLECVQDMDHENMFWYRQDPGLGLRLIYFSYDVKMKEKGDIPEGYSVSREKKERFSLILESASTNQTSMYLCASSKGRYNEQFFGPGTRLTVL.

The chain recombines TRBV7-4 with TRBJ1-1, with 11 bases fitting TRBD1. CDR1 and CDR2 from the germline V gene are SGHVT and SQSDAQ. This CDR3 has 12 amino acids. The J segment lost 6 bases and the V segment lost 11 bases, leaving 5 bases of the junction unmatched. CDR3 protein: CAGQGAFPEAFF. Here the CDR3 DNA reads TGTGCCGGACAGGGGGCATTCCCTGAAGCTTTCTTT.

V and J are TRBV2 and TRBJ2-3, with 9 bases lining up with TRBD2. The CDR3 sequence is 14 residues long. Germline CDR1 is SNHLY and CDR2 is FYNNEI. After removal of 6 bases from V and 1 base from J, the junction contained 2 bases not matched to a gene. The CDR3 DNA reads as TGTGCCAGCAGACAGCGGGGGGGCACAGATACGCAGTATTTT. Translating gives CASRQRGGTDTQYF.

The J gene is TRBJ1-1, the V gene TRBV7-8; no clear D. Germline V gene sequence: CDR1 SGHVS, CDR2 FQNEAQ. V was clipped by 1 base and J by 1 base, with 19 bases between them. The CDR3 runs 18 residues. In nucleotides, the CDR3 is TGTGCCAGCAGCTTAGAGAGCCCCGGACGGGTACGGAACACTGAAGCTTTCTTT. This gives the protein CASSLESPGRVRNTEAFF.

Of note for this clonotype: At one boundary the junction diverges from the germline segment, which might be a read error. V usage is TRBV7-6 and J usage is TRBJ1-1; maybe TRBD1 (6 bases). This CDR3 has 16 amino acids. From germline, CDR1 is SGHVS and CDR2 FNYEAQ. The CDR3 DNA follows: TGTGCCAGCAGCGGTCTGGACAGCCCGTCGAACACTCAAGCTTTCTTT. Translated: CASSGLDSPSNTQAFF.

The chain recombines TRBV12-3 or TRBV12-4 with TRBJ2-1; 7 nucleotides line up with TRBD2. The CDR3 spans 16 residues. Unmatched junction bases numbered 12, after V lost 6 bases and J lost 4 bases. CDR3 protein: CASRDGTTSLYNEQFF. The CDR3 DNA follows: TGTGCCAGCAGGGATGGGACTACCAGTCTGTACAATGAGCAGTTCTTC.

This clonotype appeared many times. This chain connects TRBV7-2 to TRBJ1-2; the match to TRBD1 covers 9 bases. Germline trimming cut 4 bases from V and 5 bases from J; bases unmatched to any gene: 20. In germline, CDR1 is SGHTA, CDR2 FQGNSA. The CDR3 contains 19 residues. CDR3 DNA: TGTGCCAGCAGCTGGGGACAGGGAAGTGGACCAGACTCCCTATATGGCTACACCTTC. The encoded protein is CASSWGQGSGPDSLYGYTF. The entire variable domain, with the rest obtained from reference TRBV7-2 and TRBJ1-2, is as follows: GAGVSQSPSNKVTEKGKDVELRCDPISGHTALYWYRQSLGQGLEFLIYFQGNSAPDKSGLPSDRFSAERTGGSVSTLTIQRTQQEDSAVYLCASSWGQGSGPDSLYGYTFGSGTRLTVV.

This clonotype was recorded a few times. V is TRBV4-3 and J is TRBJ1-6; no clear D. CDR3 size: 13 residues. V was trimmed by 3 bases and J by 7 bases, leaving 7 bases between them. Germline V gene data show CDR1 as LGHNA and CDR2 as YSLEER. The CDR3: CASSHEGNSPLHF. The CDR3 DNA reads TGCGCCAGCAGCCATGAAGGGAATTCACCCCTCCACTTT.

The V call is TRBV4-1, the J call TRBJ2-3; D ambiguous. This CDR3 comprises 15 residues. Germline V gene lookup returns CDR1 MGHRA and CDR2 YSYEKL. With 6 bases removed from V and 0 bases from J, the gap between germline ends came to 13 bases. This CDR3 is CASSPTTYSTDTQYF. Written as DNA, the CDR3 is TGCGCCAGCAGTCCGACAACCTACAGCACAGATACGCAGTATTTT.

The chain combines TRBV12-3 or TRBV12-4 with TRBJ2-3; D may match TRBD1 or TRBD2 (7 bases each). Trimming pared 1 base from V and 4 bases from J, leaving 12 bases between. The CDR3 is made up of 15 amino acids. This chain's CDR3 is CASSLEQGRADTQYF. DNA of the CDR3: TGTGCCAGCAGTTTAGAACAGGGGAGGGCAGATACGCAGTATTTT.